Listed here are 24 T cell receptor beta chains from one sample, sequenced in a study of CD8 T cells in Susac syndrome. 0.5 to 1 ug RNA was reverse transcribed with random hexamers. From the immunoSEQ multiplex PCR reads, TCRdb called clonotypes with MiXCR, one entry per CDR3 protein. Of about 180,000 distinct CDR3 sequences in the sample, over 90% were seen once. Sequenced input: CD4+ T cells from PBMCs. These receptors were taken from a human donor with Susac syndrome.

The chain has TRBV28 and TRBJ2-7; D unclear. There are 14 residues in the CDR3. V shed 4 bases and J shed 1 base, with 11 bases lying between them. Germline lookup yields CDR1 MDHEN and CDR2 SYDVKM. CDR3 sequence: CASSSVSVSYEQYF. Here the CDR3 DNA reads TGTGCCAGCAGTTCAGTTTCAGTATCCTACGAGCAGTACTTC.

CDR3 nucleotide sequence: TGTGCCAGCAGCGTAGGAGGGGCAAGCAATCAGCCCCAGCATTTT. It translates to CASSVGGASNQPQHF. This chain joins TRBV9 and TRBJ1-5; a weak D match, TRBD1 (5 bases). V was shortened by 0 bases and J by 1 base, with 8 bases between the two germline ends. The CDR3 runs 15 residues. Germline V gene sequence: CDR1 SGDLS, CDR2 YYNGEE.

CDR3 amino acids: CAARGWTGELFF. The CDR3 DNA sequence: TGTGCCGCCCGGGGGTGGACCGGGGAGCTGTTTTTT. V gene TRBV6-5 combines with J gene TRBJ2-2, with D perhaps matching TRBD2 (6 bases). Germline V gene lookup returns CDR1 MNHEY and CDR2 SVGAGI. V gave up 11 bases and J gave up 5 bases, with 12 bases separating them. The CDR3 loop spans 12 amino acids.

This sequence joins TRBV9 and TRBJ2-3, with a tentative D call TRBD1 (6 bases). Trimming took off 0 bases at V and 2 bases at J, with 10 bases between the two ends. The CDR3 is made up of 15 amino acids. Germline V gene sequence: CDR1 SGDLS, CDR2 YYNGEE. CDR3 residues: CASSVVGQHTDTQYF. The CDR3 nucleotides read TGTGCCAGCAGCGTAGTGGGACAACACACAGATACGCAGTATTTT.

CDR3 region: CASSDRQLNTEAFF. The CDR3 region has the DNA TGTGCCAGCAGTGATCGGCAGCTGAACACTGAAGCTTTCTTT. The rearrangement links TRBV12-3 or TRBV12-4 to TRBJ1-1, with D uncertain. The V end lost 5 bases, the J end lost 0 bases, and 10 bases lay between the germline ends. The CDR3 runs 14 residues.

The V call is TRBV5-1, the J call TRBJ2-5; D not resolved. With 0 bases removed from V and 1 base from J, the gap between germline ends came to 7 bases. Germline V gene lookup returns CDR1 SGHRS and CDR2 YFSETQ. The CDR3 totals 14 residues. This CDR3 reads CASSLVSRQETQYF. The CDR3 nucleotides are TGCGCCAGCAGCTTGGTTTCCCGCCAAGAGACCCAGTACTTC. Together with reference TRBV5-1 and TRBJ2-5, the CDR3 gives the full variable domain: KAGVTQTPRYLIKTRGQQVTLSCSPISGHRSVSWYQQTPGQGLQFLFEYFSETQRNKGNFPGRFSGRQFSNSRSEMNVSTLELGDSALYLCASSLVSRQETQYFGPGTRLLVL.

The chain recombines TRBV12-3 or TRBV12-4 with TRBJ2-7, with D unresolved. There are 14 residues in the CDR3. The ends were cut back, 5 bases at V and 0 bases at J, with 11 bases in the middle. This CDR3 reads CASSPDPSSYEQYF. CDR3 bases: TGTGCCAGCAGTCCAGACCCTAGCTCCTACGAGCAGTACTTC.

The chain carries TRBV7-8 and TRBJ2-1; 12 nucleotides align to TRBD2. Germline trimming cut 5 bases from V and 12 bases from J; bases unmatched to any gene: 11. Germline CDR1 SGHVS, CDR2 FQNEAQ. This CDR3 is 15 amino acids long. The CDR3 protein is CASSRRLAGVRSQFF. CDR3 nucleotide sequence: TGTGCCAGCAGCCGGAGACTAGCGGGAGTAAGGTCGCAGTTCTTC.

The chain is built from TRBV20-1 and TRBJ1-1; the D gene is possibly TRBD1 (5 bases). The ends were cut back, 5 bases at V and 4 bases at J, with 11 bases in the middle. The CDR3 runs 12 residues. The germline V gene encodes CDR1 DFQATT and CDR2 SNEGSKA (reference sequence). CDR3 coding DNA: TGCAGTGCTTGGGGGGGTTTCACTGAAGCTTTCTTT. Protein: CSAWGGFTEAFF.

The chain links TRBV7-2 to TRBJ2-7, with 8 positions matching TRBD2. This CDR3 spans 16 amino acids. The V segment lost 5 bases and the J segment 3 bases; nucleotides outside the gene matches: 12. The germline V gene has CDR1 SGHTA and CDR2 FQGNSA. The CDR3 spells CASSRGFSGSIYEQYF. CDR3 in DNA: TGTGCCAGCAGCAGAGGTTTCAGCGGGAGTATCTACGAGCAGTACTTC.

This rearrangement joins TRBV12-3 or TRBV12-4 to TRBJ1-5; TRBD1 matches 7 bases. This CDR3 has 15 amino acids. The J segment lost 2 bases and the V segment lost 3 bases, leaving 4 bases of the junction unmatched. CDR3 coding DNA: TGTGCCAGCAGTTTTACTACAGGGGGCAATCAGCCCCAGCATTTT. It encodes CASSFTTGGNQPQHF.

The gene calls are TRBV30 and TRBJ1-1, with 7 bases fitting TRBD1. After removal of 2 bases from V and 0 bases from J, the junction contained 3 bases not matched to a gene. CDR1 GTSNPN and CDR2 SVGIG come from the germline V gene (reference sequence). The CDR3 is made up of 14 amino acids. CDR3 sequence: CAWSSDRLNTEAFF. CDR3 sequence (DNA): TGTGCCTGGAGTTCGGACAGGCTGAACACTGAAGCTTTCTTT.

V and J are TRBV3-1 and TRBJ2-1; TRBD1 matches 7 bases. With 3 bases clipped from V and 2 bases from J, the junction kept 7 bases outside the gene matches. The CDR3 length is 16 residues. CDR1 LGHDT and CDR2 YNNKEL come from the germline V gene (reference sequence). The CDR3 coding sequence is TGTGCCAGCAGCCACTTGACAGGGAGTACCTACAATGAGCAGTTCTTC. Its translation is CASSHLTGSTYNEQFF.

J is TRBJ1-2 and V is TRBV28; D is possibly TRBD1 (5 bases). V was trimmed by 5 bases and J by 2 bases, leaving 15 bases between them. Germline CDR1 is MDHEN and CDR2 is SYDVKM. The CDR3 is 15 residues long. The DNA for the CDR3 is TGTGCCAGCAGTCCCCCGGGACGGATCAACTATGGCTACACCTTC. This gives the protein CASSPPGRINYGYTF.

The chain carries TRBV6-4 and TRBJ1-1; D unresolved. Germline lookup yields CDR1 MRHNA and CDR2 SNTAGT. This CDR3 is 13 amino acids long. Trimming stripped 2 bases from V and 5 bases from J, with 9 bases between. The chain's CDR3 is CASSDRVGTEAFF. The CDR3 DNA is TGTGCCAGCAGTGACAGGGTCGGGACTGAAGCTTTCTTT.

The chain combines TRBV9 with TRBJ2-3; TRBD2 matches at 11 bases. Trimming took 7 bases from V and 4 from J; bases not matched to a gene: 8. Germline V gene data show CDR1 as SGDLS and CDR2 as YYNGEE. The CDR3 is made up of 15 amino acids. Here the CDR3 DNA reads TGTGCCAGCGGGCTAGCGGGAGGTGTCGCAGATACGCAGTATTTT. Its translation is CASGLAGGVADTQYF.

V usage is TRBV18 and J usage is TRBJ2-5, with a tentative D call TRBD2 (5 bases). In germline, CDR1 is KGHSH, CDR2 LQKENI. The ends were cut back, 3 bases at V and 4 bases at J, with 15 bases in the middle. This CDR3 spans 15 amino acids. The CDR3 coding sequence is TGTGCCAGCTCACCCCCTTCCGGGATAACAGAGACCCAGTACTTC. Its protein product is CASSPPSGITETQYF.

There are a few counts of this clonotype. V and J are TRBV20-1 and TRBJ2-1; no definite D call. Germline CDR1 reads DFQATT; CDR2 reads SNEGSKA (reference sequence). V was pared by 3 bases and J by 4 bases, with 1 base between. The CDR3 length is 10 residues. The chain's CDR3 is CSARYNEQFF. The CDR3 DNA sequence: TGCAGTGCTAGGTACAATGAGCAGTTCTTC.

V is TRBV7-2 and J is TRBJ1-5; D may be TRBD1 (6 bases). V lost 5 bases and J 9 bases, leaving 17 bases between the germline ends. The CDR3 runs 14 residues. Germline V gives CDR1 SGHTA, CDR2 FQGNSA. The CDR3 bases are TGTGCCAGCAGCCCCGACAGGCTGCCGGGGCCCCAGCATTTT. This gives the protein CASSPDRLPGPQHF.

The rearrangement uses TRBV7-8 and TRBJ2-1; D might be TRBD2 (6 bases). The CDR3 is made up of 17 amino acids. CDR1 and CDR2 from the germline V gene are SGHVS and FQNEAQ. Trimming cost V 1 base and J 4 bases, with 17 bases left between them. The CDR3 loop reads CASSLGWRGPSYNEQFF. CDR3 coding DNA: TGTGCCAGCAGCTTAGGGTGGCGGGGTCCTTCTTACAATGAGCAGTTCTTC.

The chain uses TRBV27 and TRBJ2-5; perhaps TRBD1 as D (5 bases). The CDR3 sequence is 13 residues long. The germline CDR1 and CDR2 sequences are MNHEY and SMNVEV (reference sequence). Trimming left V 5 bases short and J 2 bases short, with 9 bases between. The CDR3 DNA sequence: TGTGCCAGCAGTAGGGGTTGGCAAGAGACCCAGTACTTC. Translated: CASSRGWQETQYF.

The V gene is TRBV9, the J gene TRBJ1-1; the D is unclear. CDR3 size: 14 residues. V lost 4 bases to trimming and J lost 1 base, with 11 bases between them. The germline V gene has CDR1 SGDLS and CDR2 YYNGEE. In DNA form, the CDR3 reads TGTGCCAGCAGCCCCCTTCGGTCGAACACTGAAGCTTTCTTT. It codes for CASSPLRSNTEAFF.

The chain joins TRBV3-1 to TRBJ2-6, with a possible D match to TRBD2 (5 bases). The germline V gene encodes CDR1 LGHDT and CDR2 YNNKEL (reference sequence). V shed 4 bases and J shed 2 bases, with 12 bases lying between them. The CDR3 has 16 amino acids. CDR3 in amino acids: CASSLAAEAGANVLTF. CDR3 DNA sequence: TGTGCCAGCAGCCTCGCGGCGGAGGCTGGGGCCAACGTCCTGACTTTC.

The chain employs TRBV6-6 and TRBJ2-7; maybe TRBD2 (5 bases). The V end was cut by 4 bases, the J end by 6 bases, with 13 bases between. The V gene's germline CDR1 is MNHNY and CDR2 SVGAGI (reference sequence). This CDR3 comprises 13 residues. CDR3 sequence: CASSSLFRGEQYF. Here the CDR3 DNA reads TGTGCCAGCAGTTCCCTATTTCGGGGCGAGCAGTACTTC.